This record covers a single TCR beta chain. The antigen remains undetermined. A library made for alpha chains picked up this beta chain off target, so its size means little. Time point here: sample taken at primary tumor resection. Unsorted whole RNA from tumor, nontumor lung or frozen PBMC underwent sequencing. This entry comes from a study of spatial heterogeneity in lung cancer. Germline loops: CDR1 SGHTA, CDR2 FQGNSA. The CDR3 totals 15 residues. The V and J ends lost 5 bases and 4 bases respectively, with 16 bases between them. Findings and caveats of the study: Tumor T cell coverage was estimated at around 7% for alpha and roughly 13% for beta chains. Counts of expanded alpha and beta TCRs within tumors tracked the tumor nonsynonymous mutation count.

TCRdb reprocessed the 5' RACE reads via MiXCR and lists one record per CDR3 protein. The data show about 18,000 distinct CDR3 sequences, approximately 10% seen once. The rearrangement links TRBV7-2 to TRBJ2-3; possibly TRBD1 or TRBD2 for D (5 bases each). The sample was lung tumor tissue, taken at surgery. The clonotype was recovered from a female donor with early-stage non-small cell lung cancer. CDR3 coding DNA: TGTGCCAGCAGCCAGTGGGACCTCCCCGCAGATACGCAGTATTTT. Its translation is CASSQWDLPADTQYF.